This T cell receptor beta chain was profiled in a study of blood T cells in healthy people across ages. For the second PCR, which ran for about 7 to 11 cycles, a sample-barcoded 5' primer and a J-beta primer mix were used. TCRdb itself ran the 5' RACE reads through MiXCR, one entry per CDR3 protein. Among about 1.7 million distinct CDR3 sequences listed, 25% to 30% were seen once. The CDR3 length is 15 residues. The receptor was isolated from a woman aged 30 to 39 in good health. Sequencing was performed on blood. This chain links TRBV21-1 with TRBJ1-6; TRBD1 is the table's D call, not checked against the DNA. TRBV21-1 is assigned pseudogene status. CDR3 region: CASSQPGRNNSPLHF. In DNA, the CDR3 is TGTGCCAGCAGCCAGCCGGGACGTAATAATTCACCCCTCCACTTT.